The T cell receptor beta chain described here comes from a study of beta chain features in type 1 diabetes (dated by TCRdb to the late 2010s). Describing the broader study: No differences in mean age, gender distribution, total cell number or subset yield were found between patients and healthy donors. A total of approximately 110,000,000 sorted cells were examined across all samples, and a strong correlation was observed between cell number per subset and RNA yield. Naive and central memory subsets were obtained from all 30 or so donors, but regulatory and stem cell-like memory subsets were isolated from only 8 patients and roughly 8 healthy donors. In the study, TCRB repertoires of sorted circulating CD4+ T cell subsets from recently diagnosed type 1 diabetes patients were compared with those of matched healthy donors.

A single peripheral blood draw of approximately 120 mL on average was collected from each donor into heparinised tubes. A BD FACSAria II and a panel including CD45RO, CCR7, CD25, CD127, CD95 and CD27 were used to sort naive, central memory, regulatory and stem cell-like memory CD4+ T cells. Purity was above 95% for every sorted population. PBMCs were separated immediately by Lymphoprep density gradient centrifugation and were stained directly, without being cultured. So that batch effects would be minimized, each experiment stained and sorted samples in pairs, pairing one healthy donor with one patient. Counted from cysteine to phenylalanine, this CDR3 has 13 amino acids. Kept here is only the CDR3 DNA, which spans 39 bases and is read in frame from base 1. CDR1 and CDR2 (SGHRS, YFSETQ) derive from the germline V gene. V is pared back by 0 bases and J by 5 bases, with 8 bases lying between the germline termini.

The High Capacity cDNA Reverse Transcription Kit was used to reverse transcribe all of the isolated RNA, meaning that expressed TCRB transcripts were what got sequenced. Naive, central memory and regulatory T cell samples underwent deep immunoSEQ sequencing, averaging about 3.57 million total reads per sample. Sorted cells were lysed in RLT buffer, and RNA was extracted using DNase-treated RNeasy Micro or Mini kits according to cell number. Each cell subset was processed on its own to prevent cross-contamination, while patient and healthy donor samples were processed together. The immunoSEQ multiplex PCR was used to amplify TCRB sequences from cDNA, yielding 87-bp fragments that span the CDR3 region. Sequencing of the amplicons was done on the Illumina HiSeq platform. In the original analysis: PCR bias was corrected computationally using synthetic template baselines, and reads within Hamming distance 2 were collapsed, with unmergeable singletons discarded. Reads were aligned against IMGT to assign V, D and J genes, CDR3 length and insertions or deletions at six rearrangement sites. Within each subset, clonotype counts were normalized to sorted cell number, and only after that were true diversity and Gini coefficients computed with the tcR R package. Repertoire sharing was quantified using the overlap coefficient calculated on TCRB nucleotide sequences. As a proxy for the pre-selection repertoire, out-of-frame TCRB sequences from naive cells were analyzed. The table was pulled from immuneACCESS by TCRdb, which kept in-frame rearrangements only. Such tables lose some clones; where checked, under half of the loss comes from unresolved V genes, and the rest has no known cause. The V and J calls and clone size were taken over from that table, and D and trimming were inferred from the DNA. A total of about 660,000 clones appear in this sample, roughly an eighth of them only once. The leading ten clones occupy roughly 0.04% of the sample.

Paper-wide results and their limitations: At VDJ recombination sites, type 1 diabetes patients had fewer insertions and more deleted nucleotides, which implies abnormalities in thymic rearrangement. Type 1 diabetes patients showed a moderate but significant shortening of TCRB CDR3 length in all four CD4+ subsets. Because cDNA was sequenced instead of genomic DNA, highly expressing activated cells could be over-represented, though the groups showed no difference in activation or CD3 levels. Because the HLA sub-analyses included only small numbers of individuals, any influence of HLA type on TCRB rearrangement was left unresolved. PCR may preferentially amplify shorter templates, but because patient and control samples were amplified and corrected together, any resulting skew would affect both groups equally. The naive, central memory and regulatory TCRB repertoires appeared to resemble one another more closely among patients than among healthy donors.

Points on this clone: Its antigen is not yet known. No base quality values were provided; no much bigger clone lies one nucleotide off. Additional DNA sequences in this sample encode the identical CDR3.

This receptor chain uses TRBV5-1 and TRBJ2-5; the D segment cannot be called with confidence. Sequenced input: naive CD4+ T cells from blood. The intended sense of this specimen's cell subset or site label: true naive CD4+ T cells. This TCR came from a man in his late teens or twenties with type 1 diabetes. The CDR3 region has the sequence CASSLASQETQYF. The nucleotide sequence reads TGCGCCAGCAGCTTGGCCAGTCAGGAGACCCAGTACTTC.